The rows below give T cell receptor beta chains drawn from one sample of a study of blood T cell repertoires in COVID-19. Data came from immunoSEQ multiplex PCR; TCRdb stores just in-frame clones and leaves some out. The repertoire consists of 200,000 to 250,000 clones, with 65% to 85% occurring once and the leading ten covering 9.5% to 15%. The sample comprised peripheral blood. The receptor set was obtained from a human donor in a cohort sampled during active COVID-19. Each CDR3 is given with its conserved first and last residue. The D gene is left open where the match is weak. Clone size, where shown, is once, few, many, or a class for clones that have expanded.

V: TRBV29-1; size: .; J: TRBJ1-3; D: TRBD1; CDR3: CSVKDRDSGNTIYF; DNA: TGCAGCGTTAAGGACAGGGACTCTGGAAACACCATATATTTT
V: TRBV2; size: .; J: TRBJ1-6; D: TRBD1; CDR3: CASSELGTGGFGSPLHF; DNA: TGTGCCAGCAGTGAATTAGGGACAGGAGGGTTTGGCTCACCCCTCCACTTT
V: TRBV28; size: .; J: TRBJ2-1; D: .; CDR3: CASIPGIHPGGEQFF; DNA: TGTGCCAGCATCCCTGGCATCCACCCCGGAGGGGAGCAGTTCTTC
V: TRBV29-1; size: many; J: TRBJ2-7; D: .; CDR3: CSVVKGIREQYF; DNA: TGCAGCGTTGTAAAGGGGATTAGGGAGCAGTACTTC
V: TRBV7-9; size: .; J: TRBJ2-5; D: .; CDR3: CASSLGILAGKQETQYF; DNA: TGTGCCAGCAGCTTGGGGATACTAGCCGGTAAACAAGAGACCCAGTACTTC
V: TRBV6-5; size: .; J: TRBJ2-1; D: TRBD1; CDR3: CASSYSRDRDNNEQFF; DNA: TGTGCCAGCAGTTACTCGAGGGACAGGGATAACAATGAGCAGTTCTTC
V: TRBV5-1; size: .; J: TRBJ2-3; D: .; CDR3: CASSYQDPFTDTQYF; DNA: TGCGCCAGCAGCTACCAGGATCCGTTCACAGATACGCAGTATTTT
V: TRBV13; size: .; J: TRBJ2-7; D: TRBD2; CDR3: CASRTRGGLSYEQYF; DNA: TGTGCCAGCAGAACTCGGGGAGGGCTCTCCTACGAGCAGTACTTC
V: TRBV18; size: once; J: TRBJ2-4; D: TRBD1; CDR3: CASSPRTGEGGIQYF; DNA: TGTGCCAGCTCACCTCGGACAGGGGAAGGGGGCATTCAGTACTTC
V: TRBV28; size: many; J: TRBJ1-3; D: TRBD1; CDR3: CASSTGGSGNTIYF; DNA: TGTGCCAGCAGTACAGGGGGCTCTGGAAACACCATATATTTT
V: TRBV7-2; size: .; J: TRBJ2-3; D: .; CDR3: CASSLVGADTQYF; DNA: TGTGCCAGCAGCTTAGTAGGGGCAGATACGCAGTATTTT
V: TRBV7-2; size: .; J: TRBJ2-1; D: TRBD1; CDR3: CASRRTGESPVPQFF; DNA: TGTGCCAGCAGACGTACAGGGGAAAGCCCTGTGCCGCAGTTCTTC
V: TRBV11-2; size: .; J: TRBJ2-3; D: .; CDR3: CASSLDQGHTDTQYF; DNA: TGTGCCAGCAGCTTAGATCAGGGCCACACAGATACGCAGTATTTT
V: TRBV10-3; size: .; J: TRBJ1-1; D: .; CDR3: CASNNGRMNTEAFF; DNA: TGTGCCTCGAACAACGGGAGGATGAACACTGAAGCTTTCTTT
V: TRBV7-2; size: once; J: TRBJ1-6; D: .; CDR3: CASSPPGGARRSPLHF; DNA: TGTGCCAGCAGCCCCCCCGGGGGGGCGCGTAGGTCACCCCTCCACTTT
V: TRBV3-1/TRBV3-2; size: .; J: TRBJ2-5; D: .; CDR3: CASSPPTGQETQYF; DNA: TGTGCCAGCAGCCCACCTACGGGACAAGAGACCCAGTACTTC
V: TRBV7-2; size: .; J: TRBJ1-4; D: TRBD1; CDR3: CASSWRTGGNNEKLFF; DNA: TGTGCCAGCAGCTGGAGGACAGGGGGCAATAATGAAAAACTGTTTTTT
V: TRBV18; size: .; J: TRBJ1-5; D: .; CDR3: CASSLAQGNSNQPQHF; DNA: TGTGCCAGCTCACTAGCGCAGGGGAATAGCAATCAGCCCCAGCATTTT
V: TRBV19; size: .; J: TRBJ1-2; D: .; CDR3: CASSMAEGYGYTF; DNA: TGTGCCAGTAGTATGGCAGAGGGCTATGGCTACACCTTC
V: TRBV6-2/TRBV6-3; size: once; J: TRBJ1-6; D: .; CDR3: CASSYRDGGNSPLHF; DNA: TGTGCCAGCAGTTACAGGGACGGAGGGAATTCACCCCTCCACTTT
V: TRBV10-3; size: once; J: TRBJ2-5; D: TRBD2; CDR3: CAISGGASGSTETQYF; DNA: TGTGCCATCAGTGGCGGGGCTAGCGGGAGTACTGAGACCCAGTACTTC
V: TRBV19; size: .; J: TRBJ2-1; D: TRBD1; CDR3: CATARDRKSNEQFF; DNA: TGTGCCACCGCCCGGGACAGGAAAAGCAATGAGCAGTTCTTC
V: TRBV6-2/TRBV6-3; size: .; J: TRBJ1-5; D: .; CDR3: CASSYSRQPQHF; DNA: TGTGCCAGCAGTTACTCGAGGCAGCCCCAGCATTTT
V: TRBV28; size: .; J: TRBJ1-1; D: .; CDR3: CASNMEGNTEAFF; DNA: TGTGCCAGCAACATGGAGGGTAACACTGAAGCTTTCTTT
V: TRBV28; size: .; J: TRBJ2-2; D: TRBD2; CDR3: CASSLRLTSVNTGELFF; DNA: TGTGCCAGCAGTCTCCGCTTGACTAGCGTGAACACCGGGGAGCTGTTTTTT
V: TRBV5-1; size: .; J: TRBJ1-4; D: .; CDR3: CASSFGQRDGGEKLFF; DNA: TGCGCCAGCAGCTTTGGCCAGCGGGACGGAGGTGAAAAACTGTTTTTT
V: TRBV19; size: .; J: TRBJ1-5; D: .; CDR3: CASRRGTDDNQPQHF; DNA: TGTGCCAGTAGAAGGGGGACGGACGACAATCAGCCCCAGCATTTT
V: TRBV5-1; size: .; J: TRBJ1-3; D: .; CDR3: CASSSDSLSGNTIYF; DNA: TGCGCCAGCAGCTCCGACAGCCTATCTGGAAACACCATATATTTT
V: TRBV4-2; size: once; J: TRBJ2-7; D: .; CDR3: CASSQNGQLAEQYF; DNA: TGTGCCAGCAGCCAAAACGGACAGTTAGCCGAGCAGTACTTC
V: TRBV5-6; size: few; J: TRBJ1-2; D: .; CDR3: CASSLVQGSFYGYTF; DNA: TGTGCCAGCAGCTTGGTTCAGGGCTCGTTCTATGGCTACACCTTC